Listed below are T cell receptor beta chains from one sample, sequenced in a study of shared clonotypes between healthy human individuals. The table came from immunoSEQ multiplex PCR; TCRdb's copy has only in-frame clones and leaves some out. The data contain under 2.5 million clones, less than 95% of them singletons. Source material: naive CD4+ T cells from PBMCs. These receptors originate from a man between 18 and 35 years old in good health. Some clones in this sample may be carry-over from other donors' samples. The CDR3 runs from the conserved cysteine through the conserved F or W. A D gene is named only where the DNA matches it firmly. Expanded clones are given a class, and other clones once, few, many or no size at all.

clone size	J gene	D gene	V gene	CDR3 protein	CDR3 DNA
-	TRBJ1-2	-	TRBV6-1	CASTRTPGSGYTF	TGTGCCAGCACCCGAACCCCAGGGTCTGGCTACACCTTC
-	TRBJ1-5	-	TRBV27	CASSPWDGPSRQPQHF	TGTGCCAGCAGTCCGTGGGACGGACCCTCGCGTCAGCCCCAGCATTTT
-	TRBJ2-1	TRBD2	TRBV5-1	CASSLLTSGLNNEQFF	TGCGCCAGCAGCTTACTAACTAGCGGCTTAAACAATGAGCAGTTCTTC
once	TRBJ2-7	TRBD2	TRBV15	CATSGRLAGGRIEQYF	TGTGCCACCAGCGGGCGACTAGCGGGAGGGAGGATAGAGCAGTACTTC
few	TRBJ2-5	TRBD2	TRBV14	CASSQDRGGARQETQYF	TGTGCCAGCAGCCAAGATCGGGGGGGGGCCCGGCAAGAGACCCAGTACTTC
-	TRBJ1-4	-	TRBV19	CASTPTTIAGMGGEKLFF	TGTGCCAGTACCCCAACTACGATAGCTGGCATGGGGGGAGAAAAACTGTTTTTT
once	TRBJ2-1	TRBD2	TRBV7-8	CASSPTSGTSGPAPRNEQFF	TGTGCCAGCAGCCCAACTTCCGGGACTAGCGGGCCCGCACCGCGGAATGAGCAGTTCTTC
-	TRBJ2-2	-	TRBV30	CAWNRAGELFF	TGTGCCTGGAACAGGGCCGGGGAGCTGTTTTTT
-	TRBJ2-1	TRBD1	TRBV9	CASSVGTGTYNEQFF	TGTGCCAGCAGCGTTGGGACAGGGACCTACAATGAGCAGTTCTTC
-	TRBJ2-1	-	TRBV5-4	CASSFRGPRQFF	TGTGCCAGCAGCTTTCGGGGACCCAGGCAGTTCTTC
-	TRBJ1-2	-	TRBV11-1	CASSLHNIGNYGYTF	TGTGCCAGCAGCTTACACAACATCGGGAACTATGGCTACACCTTC
-	TRBJ2-7	-	TRBV28	CASGGRREQYF	TGTGCCAGCGGAGGGCGTCGCGAGCAGTACTTC
-	TRBJ2-3	TRBD2	TRBV9	CASSQPLAGGDRSTDTQYF	TGTGCCAGCTCCCAACCACTAGCGGGAGGGGATCGTAGCACAGATACGCAGTATTTT
-	TRBJ2-7	TRBD2	TRBV5-1	CASSLEGTISYEQYF	TGCGCCAGCAGCTTGGAAGGGACTATCTCCTACGAGCAGTACTTC
-	TRBJ1-2	-	TRBV7-9	CASSLAGTPPVGYTF	TGTGCCAGCAGCTTAGCCGGGACACCACCTGTTGGCTACACCTTC
-	TRBJ2-2	TRBD2	TRBV19	CASSIPRGLGSGELFF	TGTGCCAGTAGTATACCCCGGGGACTAGGCTCCGGGGAGCTGTTTTTT
-	TRBJ1-5	-	TRBV7-2	CASSLLGANQPQHF	TGTGCCAGCAGCTTGTTAGGGGCCAATCAGCCCCAGCATTTT
-	TRBJ1-5	-	TRBV6-1	CASSELGRHQPQHF	TGTGCCAGCAGTGAATTGGGCCGCCATCAGCCCCAGCATTTT
-	TRBJ2-3	TRBD1	TRBV6-5	CASRGGLGTDTQYF	TGTGCCAGCAGAGGGGGCTTGGGCACAGATACGCAGTATTTT
-	TRBJ1-3	TRBD1	TRBV5-4	CASSLTRGTGNTIYF	TGTGCCAGCAGCTTGACCAGGGGGACTGGAAACACCATATATTTT
-	TRBJ2-3	-	TRBV4-2	CASSHWGRNPSTDTQYF	TGTGCCAGCAGCCATTGGGGGAGAAACCCCTCCACAGATACGCAGTATTTT